A selection of T cell receptor beta chains follows, all from one sample in a study of shared clonotypes between healthy human individuals. Assay used: immunoSEQ multiplex PCR; TCRdb lists only in-frame clones, some missing. Counted here are about 1 million clones, 60% to 80% occurring once; the ten biggest clones make up nearly 1.5%. What was sequenced was memory CD4+ T cells sorted from blood. The source of these receptors is a man younger than 35 in good health. Each CDR3 is given with its conserved first and last residue. D genes are given only for firm matches. Clone size is not always given. Where it is, it says once, few, many or a class for expanded clones.

TRBV6-5	.	.	TRBJ2-4	TGTGCCAGCAGTGCCACAGATGTTCAGTACTTC	CASSATDVQYF
TRBV5-1	TRBD2	.	TRBJ2-1	TGCGCCAGCAGCTTGGCCGGACTAGCGGGCCGGGATGAGCAGTTCTTC	CASSLAGLAGRDEQFF
TRBV27	TRBD1	once	TRBJ1-2	TGTGCCAGCAGTCCTACAGGGGGACAGGGGGTATATGGCTACACCTTC	CASSPTGGQGVYGYTF
TRBV7-3	TRBD2	.	TRBJ2-3	TGTGCCAGCAGCCAAATGAGCGGGGGCACAGATACGCAGTATTTT	CASSQMSGGTDTQYF
TRBV11-2	TRBD1	.	TRBJ2-5	TGTGCCAGCAGCTCGGACAGGGCAAAAGAGACCCAGTACTTC	CASSSDRAKETQYF
TRBV7-7	.	once	TRBJ1-1	TGTGCTAGCAGCCCCCGATTGGGGACTGAAGCTTTCTTT	CASSPRLGTEAFF
TRBV2	TRBD2	.	TRBJ2-3	TGTGCCAGCAGTAGACGACTAGCGGGAGGACGAACAGATACGCAGTATTTT	CASSRRLAGGRTDTQYF
TRBV10-2	TRBD2	.	TRBJ2-1	TGCGCCAGCACTCGGACTAGCAATGAGCAGTTCTTC	CASTRTSNEQFF
TRBV18	TRBD2	.	TRBJ2-5	TGTGCCAGCTCGCCTGCTTTGACTAGCGCCCAAGAGACCCAGTACTTC	CASSPALTSAQETQYF
TRBV2	.	.	TRBJ1-1	TGTGCCAGCCGACAGGCGAACACTGAAGCTTTCTTT	CASRQANTEAFF
TRBV6-5	TRBD1	.	TRBJ1-2	TGTGCCAGCAGTCAACTGTTCCAGGGGGGGGATGGCTACACCTTC	CASSQLFQGGDGYTF
TRBV2	TRBD2	.	TRBJ2-5	TGTGCCAGCAGCGGGACTAGACAAGAGACCCAGTACTTC	CASSGTRQETQYF
TRBV9	.	.	TRBJ2-3	TGTGCCAGCAGCGCGCCCACAGATACGCAGTATTTT	CASSAPTDTQYF
TRBV5-1	.	.	TRBJ2-1	TGCGCCAGCAGCCTGGGGTGGTTGGGTGAGCAGTTCTTC	CASSLGWLGEQFF
TRBV11-2	.	.	TRBJ2-3	TGTGCCAGCAGCTTAGATCCGGCTAAGCGAAGAGATACGCAGTATTTT	CASSLDPAKRRDTQYF
TRBV10-3	.	.	TRBJ1-6	TGTGCCATCAGTGACGTGAAGGCACCCCTCCACTTT	CAISDVKAPLHF
TRBV5-1	.	.	TRBJ2-5	TGCGCCAGCAGCTTGGAACAGACCCAGTACTTC	CASSLEQTQYF
TRBV30	.	.	TRBJ2-3	TGTGCCTGGAGTGTTCCCTCAAGGGTCTCGTATTTT	CAWSVPSRVSYF
TRBV19	TRBD1	.	TRBJ2-2	TGTGCCAGTATAGGGGGGACAGGGAACACCGGGGAGCTGTTTTTT	CASIGGTGNTGELFF
TRBV4-2	.	once	TRBJ1-3	TGTGCCAGCAGCCAAGATGGAGCCGGAAACACCATATATTTT	CASSQDGAGNTIYF
TRBV30	TRBD1	.	TRBJ1-5	TGTGCCTGGAGTGAGGGACAGGGGATGGACCAGCCCCAGCATTTT	CAWSEGQGMDQPQHF
TRBV5-6	.	.	TRBJ1-1	TGTGCCAGCAGCCGCTGGGGGATTGGGGGCACTGAAGCTTTCTTT	CASSRWGIGGTEAFF
TRBV29-1	TRBD2	few	TRBJ2-1	TGCAGCGGGGGTAGCGGGAGGGGAGGTGAGCAGTTCTTC	CSGGSGRGGEQFF
TRBV4-1	TRBD1	once	TRBJ2-5	TGCGCCAGCAGCCAAGAGAACAGGGGGTTGGAGACCCAGTACTTC	CASSQENRGLETQYF
TRBV12-5	.	.	TRBJ2-3	TGTGCTAGTGGCCCTTCGAGAGATACGCAGTATTTT	CASGPSRDTQYF
TRBV9	.	.	TRBJ2-5	TGTGCCAGCAGCGTAGATCCCCAAGAGACCCAGTACTTC	CASSVDPQETQYF
TRBV30	.	.	TRBJ1-1	TGTGCCTGGAGTGGGGCCAGGGACACTGAAGCTTTCTTT	CAWSGARDTEAFF
TRBV19	.	.	TRBJ1-1	TGTGCCAGTAGTGTGACAGCCATGAACACTGAAGCTTTCTTT	CASSVTAMNTEAFF
TRBV29-1	TRBD2	once	TRBJ2-3	TGCAGCGTTGAAGTCCTAGCGGGATCAGATACGCAGTATTTT	CSVEVLAGSDTQYF
TRBV19	.	.	TRBJ1-2	TGTGCCAGTAGTGCCAGGGGCGGCTACACCTTC	CASSARGGYTF
TRBV14	.	.	TRBJ1-2	TGTGCCAGCAGCCAAGGGGGCCACGGGTCTAACTATGGCTACACCTTC	CASSQGGHGSNYGYTF